Presented here are 13 T cell receptor delta chains from one specimen sequenced in a study of Vδ1+ human thymocytes (dated by TCRdb to the late 2010s). Study-level results and caveats: In contrast to oligoclonal peripheral blood repertoires, thymic TRG and TRD repertoires appeared to be highly polyclonal with Gaussian CDR3 length distributions.

The reads were generated on an Illumina MiSeq. RNA was isolated using the RNeasy mini kit, and reverse transcription was performed with Superscript III. Multiplex PCR was used to generate CDR3 amplicons, with pooled V-gene forward primers and a constant-region reverse primer carrying Illumina adaptor overhangs. Clones were re-identified by TCRdb from the public reads with CATT, and rows with the same DNA were merged. This sample comprises about 55,000 delta-chain clones, roughly 15% of them detected only once. The top ten hold under 0.55% of the sample. Antigen specificity for these receptors is unknown. Sequenced: Vdelta1+ gamma-delta thymocytes from the thymus. This sample's cell subset or site label indicates: FACS-sorted CD3+ TCRalphabeta- TCRVdelta1+ TCRVdelta2- thymocytes. These receptors were obtained from a boy under three years old who had congenital heart surgery.

On this clone: Within the sample, other DNA sequences also encode this same CDR3. This rearrangement joins TRDV3 to TRDJ1; D might be TRDD2 (5 bases). The CDR3 length is 17 residues. Looked up from germline, CDR1 is TVYSNPD and CDR2 is GDNSRS (reference sequence). V dropped 1 base and J dropped 0 bases, with 21 bases sitting between them. CDR3: CAFTVPWRDSYTDKLIF. As DNA, the CDR3 is TGTGCCTTTACGGTTCCTTGGAGGGACTCGTACACCGATAAACTCATCTTT.

The rearrangement links TRDV1 to TRDJ1; no clear D gene. This CDR3 spans 15 amino acids. Deletions cut 3 bases from V and 0 bases from J, with 11 bases between. Germline values: CDR1 TSWWSYY, CDR2 QGS. The CDR3 sequence: CALGETPPHTDKLIF. In DNA form, the CDR3 reads TGTGCTCTTGGGGAGACACCCCCACACACCGATAAACTCATCTTT.

This clone was counted only a few times. The genes are TRDV1 and TRDJ2; D is undetermined. The CDR3 has 18 residues. Germline values: CDR1 TSWWSYY, CDR2 QGS. Trimming shortened V by 5 bases and J by 0 bases, and 19 bases separated the two germline ends. Here the CDR3 reads CALGSRGGFGALTAQLFF. CDR3 DNA sequence: TGTGCTCTTGGGTCACGAGGTGGGTTCGGAGCTTTGACAGCACAACTCTTCTTT.

The J gene is TRDJ1, the V gene TRDV1; 11 nucleotides match TRDD3. This CDR3 has 23 residues. Per the germline V gene, CDR1 is TSWWSYY and CDR2 is QGS. After removal of 0 bases from V and 2 bases from J, the junction contained 23 bases not matched to a gene. CDR3 nucleotides: TGTGCTCTTGGGGAACTTGGCTCCTACGATACTGGGGGATATGAGTGGGGAACCGATAAACTCATCTTT. Amino acids: CALGELGSYDTGGYEWGTDKLIF.

About this clone: A single base separates this from a much larger clone, so it may be a read error. The chain carries TRDV2 and TRDJ1; tentatively, D is TRDD2 (5 bases). V lost 8 bases to trimming and J lost 1 base, with 19 bases between them. The CDR3 is made up of 15 amino acids. CDR1 and CDR2 (germline): GEAIGNYY, EKD. The CDR3 sequence: CASTYTTRFTDKLIF. The DNA of the CDR3 is TGTGCCTCCACCTACACCACAAGATTCACCGATAAACTCATCTTT.

V usage is TRDV1 and J usage is TRDJ1; 13 positions match TRDD3. Per the germline V gene, CDR1 is TSWWSYY and CDR2 is QGS. The CDR3 loop spans 21 amino acids. V shed 2 bases and J 0 bases; nucleotides not matched to a gene: 15. CDR3 loop: CALGEDPYWGIRTSYTDKLIF. In nucleotides, the CDR3 is TGTGCTCTTGGGGAAGATCCCTACTGGGGGATACGGACATCGTACACCGATAAACTCATCTTT.

This chain links TRDV1 with TRDJ1, with TRDD3 matching over 13 bases. V lost 5 bases to trimming and J lost 7 bases; unmatched junction nucleotides: 13. CDR1 is TSWWSYY and CDR2 is QGS in the germline V gene. The CDR3 runs to 17 residues. CDR3 protein: CALGSRTGGYAVRKLIF. Written as DNA, the CDR3 is TGTGCTCTTGGGTCTCGTACTGGGGGATACGCCGTCCGTAAACTCATCTTT.

This clone showed up just a few times. This chain connects TRDV1 to TRDJ1, with 8 bases fitting TRDD3. The CDR3 runs 17 residues. From germline, CDR1 is TSWWSYY and CDR2 QGS. V gave up 3 bases and J gave up 0 bases; unmatched junction bases: 9. The CDR3 loop is CALGDCDWGPYTDKLIF. CDR3 nucleotide sequence: TGTGCTCTTGGGGATTGTGACTGGGGGCCGTACACCGATAAACTCATCTTT.

This clone turned up a few times. The chain has TRDV1 and TRDJ1; 9 bases map to TRDD3. Germline CDR1 is TSWWSYY and CDR2 is QGS. There are 20 residues in the CDR3. V trimming: 0 bases; J trimming: 5 bases; junction bases outside the gene matches: 19. CDR3 bases: TGTGCTCTTGGGGAACTAGCGCTCCCGGCCTGGGGGATTTCTGAGGATAAACTCATCTTT. Amino acid sequence: CALGELALPAWGISEDKLIF.

This clone was recorded a few times. The genes are TRDV1 and TRDJ1, with D perhaps matching TRDD3 (7 bases). This CDR3 is built from 21 residues. Germline assignment: CDR1 TSWWSYY and CDR2 QGS. The V end lost 1 base, the J end lost 0 bases, and 27 bases lay between the germline ends. CDR3 loop: CALGEPILRMGYPPYTDKLIF. The CDR3 DNA reads as TGTGCTCTTGGGGAACCCATCCTACGAATGGGATACCCTCCGTACACCGATAAACTCATCTTT.

This clone occurred a few times. V and J are TRDV1 and TRDJ1, with D possibly matching TRDD2 (7 bases). Germline V gene data show CDR1 as TSWWSYY and CDR2 as QGS. Deletions cut 6 bases from V and 0 bases from J, with 17 bases between. The CDR3 runs to 16 residues. This chain's CDR3 is CALGPAFLGYTDKLIF. CDR3 coding DNA: TGTGCTCTTGGACCCGCCTTCCTGGGGTACACCGATAAACTCATCTTT.

This clone was found a few times. J is TRDJ1 and V is TRDV1; 12 positions match TRDD3. The CDR3 length is 21 residues. Trimming took 3 bases from V and 3 from J; bases not matched to a gene: 20. Per the germline V gene, CDR1 is TSWWSYY and CDR2 is QGS. The CDR3 DNA follows: TGTGCTCTTGGGGATACCCCAAGGACCGCCTTCCACTGGGGGATACCCGATAAACTCATCTTT. Encoded protein: CALGDTPRTAFHWGIPDKLIF.

This clone has just a few counts. Within the sample, other DNA sequences also encode this same CDR3. The chain is built from TRDV1 and TRDJ1; the D is unclear. V lost 3 bases, J lost 4 bases, and 18 bases lay in between. Germline V gives CDR1 TSWWSYY, CDR2 QGS. The CDR3 is made up of 16 amino acids. CDR3 residues: CALGDFPGRHLDKLIF. For the CDR3, the DNA is TGTGCTCTTGGGGACTTTCCCGGGCGCCACCTCGATAAACTCATCTTT.